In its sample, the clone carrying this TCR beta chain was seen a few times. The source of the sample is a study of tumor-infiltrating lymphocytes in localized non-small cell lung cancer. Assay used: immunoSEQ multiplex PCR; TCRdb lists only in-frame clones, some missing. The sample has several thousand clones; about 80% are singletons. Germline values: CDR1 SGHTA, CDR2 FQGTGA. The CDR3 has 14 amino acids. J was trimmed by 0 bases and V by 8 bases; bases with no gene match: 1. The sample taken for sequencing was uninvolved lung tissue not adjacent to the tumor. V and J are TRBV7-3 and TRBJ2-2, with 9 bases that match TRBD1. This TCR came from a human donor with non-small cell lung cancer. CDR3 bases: TGTGCCAGCCGACAGGGGGCGAACACCGGGGAGCTGTTTTTT. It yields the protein CASRQGANTGELFF. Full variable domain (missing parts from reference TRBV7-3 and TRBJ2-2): GAGVSQTPSNKVTEKGKYVELRCDPISGHTALYWYRQSLGQGPEFLIYFQGTGAADDSGLPNDRFFAVRPEGSVSTLKIQRTERGDSAVYLCASRQGANTGELFFGEGSRLTVL.